The next 31 T cell receptor beta chains were all read from a single sample in a study of cytomegalovirus exposure and HLA in healthy donors. A multiplex PCR was run with 60 Vbeta primers and 13 Jbeta primers. Measured with immunoSEQ multiplex PCR; TCRdb has only the in-frame clones, and not every one. The sample has 150,000 to 200,000 clones; 65% to 90% are singletons. Sequenced: PBMCs. The receptors stem from a human donor in good health.

The chain is built from TRBV7-3 and TRBJ2-2, with TRBD1 matching 8 bases. The CDR3 spans 13 residues. The J segment lost 6 bases and the V segment lost 5 bases, leaving 2 bases of the junction unmatched. Germline V gene lookup returns CDR1 SGHTA and CDR2 FQGTGA. The CDR3 reads CASSPQGAGELFF. The CDR3, as DNA: TGTGCCAGCAGCCCACAGGGGGCCGGGGAGCTGTTTTTT.

CDR3 sequence (DNA): TGTGCCAGCAGCGCTGCAGGCGGGCGGGGTGAGCAGTTCTTC. Protein: CASSAAGGRGEQFF. The chain is built from TRBV9 and TRBJ2-1; D is perhaps TRBD2 (6 bases). The CDR3 has 14 amino acids. Between the trimmed V and J ends, which lost 3 bases and 9 bases, there was a span of 16 bases. Germline V CDR1 and CDR2: SGDLS, YYNGEE.

The V gene is TRBV6-5, the J gene TRBJ2-5; no firm D call. The tail of the sequence fits TRBJ2-7 better, so the J call may be wrong. CDR1 and CDR2 from the germline V gene are MNHEY and SVGAGI. This CDR3 has 14 amino acids. As DNA, the CDR3 is TGTGCCAGCAGTTACGGGTCGGTCGGGTACGAGCAGTACTTC. This gives the protein CASSYGSVGYEQYF.

This clone has just one count. The V and J genes are TRBV2 and TRBJ2-2, with 14 bases lining up with TRBD2. V trimming: 3 bases; J trimming: 4 bases; junction bases outside the gene matches: 4. CDR1 and CDR2 (germline): SNHLY, FYNNEI. CDR3 size: 17 residues. The CDR3 spells CASSETSGGVSTGELFF. As DNA, the CDR3 is TGTGCCAGCAGTGAGACTAGCGGGGGGGTCAGCACCGGGGAGCTGTTTTTT. Complete variable domain (other parts from reference TRBV2 and TRBJ2-2): EPEVTQTPSHQVTQMGQEVILRCVPISNHLYFYWYRQILGQKVEFLVSFYNNEISEKSEIFDDQFSVERPDGSNFTLKIRSTKLEDSAMYFCASSETSGGVSTGELFFGEGSRLTVL.

This clone showed up just once. V is TRBV21-1 and J is TRBJ2-5; no check of the table's D call, TRBD2, against the DNA was made. TRBV21-1 is classified as a pseudogene. CDR3 length: 16 residues. The CDR3 DNA reads as TGTGCCAGCAACGCCATAGCGGGGGTTCCACAAGAGACCCAGTACTTC. It is translated as CASNAIAGVPQETQYF.

J is TRBJ2-7 and V is TRBV6-1; no definite D call. V lost 5 bases and J lost 0, with 11 bases in between. CDR1 MNHNS and CDR2 SASEGT come from the germline V gene. The CDR3 covers 14 residues. CDR3 DNA: TGTGCCAGCAGTCCCTACCTCACCTCCTACGAGCAGTACTTC. This translates into CASSPYLTSYEQYF.

Only one count was recorded for this clone. The chain joins TRBV9 to TRBJ2-3; 10 bases align to TRBD2. Unmatched junction bases numbered 4, after V lost 0 bases and J lost 3 bases. Germline assignment: CDR1 SGDLS and CDR2 YYNGEE. CDR3 length equals 16 residues. CDR3 amino acids: CASSVGASGGTDTQYF. The CDR3 nucleotides are TGTGCCAGCAGCGTAGGGGCTAGCGGGGGTACAGATACGCAGTATTTT. The full variable domain, rest sourced from reference TRBV9 and TRBJ2-3, is DSGVTQTPKHLITATGQRVTLRCSPRSGDLSVYWYQQSLDQGLQFLIQYYNGEERAKGNILERFSAQQFPDLHSELNLSSLELGDSALYFCASSVGASGGTDTQYFGPGTRLTVL.

This chain connects TRBV10-3 to TRBJ1-1; tentative D call: TRBD1 (5 bases). This CDR3 comprises 13 residues. Trimming pared 2 bases from V and 3 bases from J, leaving 7 bases between. Germline V CDR1 and CDR2: ENHRY, SYGVKD. CDR3 loop: CAISEGGYTEAFF. Written as DNA, the CDR3 is TGTGCCATCAGTGAGGGGGGGTACACTGAAGCTTTCTTT.

This clone was detected only once. The chain uses TRBV28 and TRBJ1-4; TRBD1 is a possible D gene (6 bases). The CDR3 runs 14 residues. Germline CDR1 is MDHEN and CDR2 is SYDVKM. V lost 7 bases and J lost 3, with 12 bases in between. The CDR3 spells CASTLGGPNEKLFF. In DNA, the CDR3 is TGTGCCAGCACCTTGGGGGGGCCTAATGAAAAACTGTTTTTT. Drawing the rest from reference TRBV28 and TRBJ1-4, the complete variable domain is DVKVTQSSRYLVKRTGEKVFLECVQDMDHENMFWYRQDPGLGLRLIYFSYDVKMKEKGDIPEGYSVSREKKERFSLILESASTNQTSMYLCASTLGGPNEKLFFGSGTQLSVL.

The J gene is TRBJ2-7, the V gene TRBV5-6; 7 nucleotides match TRBD1. Per germline, CDR1 SGHDT and CDR2 YYEEEE. The CDR3 is 15 residues long. Trimming at V came to 5 bases and at J to 6 bases, leaving 14 bases not matched to a gene. CDR3 nucleotides: TGTGCCAGCAGGGAATCACAGGGGTATCAGGGCGAGCAGTACTTC. Its protein product is CASRESQGYQGEQYF.

This chain connects TRBV5-1 to TRBJ2-1; 7 bases are shared with TRBD2. V trimming: 0 bases; J trimming: 5 bases; junction bases outside the gene matches: 8. This CDR3 is 16 amino acids long. Per germline, CDR1 SGHRS and CDR2 YFSETQ. For the CDR3, the DNA is TGCGCCAGCAGCTTGGTTCAGAGGGCGGGGGACAATGAGCAGTTCTTC. It specifies CASSLVQRAGDNEQFF.

A single count supports this clone. The CDR3 nucleotides read TGTGCCAGCAGCTTGAGTCTAACCGAGGTGGAAGAAGAGCCCCAGCATTTT. Translating gives CASSLSLTEVEEEPQHF. The V gene is TRBV5-5, the J gene TRBJ1-5; D not certain. The CDR3 has 17 amino acids. Trimming pared 1 base from V and 8 bases from J, leaving 22 bases between. Germline assignment: CDR1 SGHKS and CDR2 YYEKEE (reference sequence).

This clone occurred a few times. J is TRBJ2-5 and V is TRBV14, with 9 nucleotides matching TRBD2. The germline V gene has CDR1 SGHDN and CDR2 FVKESK. This CDR3 is 18 amino acids long. V lost 0 bases to trimming and J lost 1 base; unmatched junction nucleotides: 9. CDR3 DNA: TGTGCCAGCAGCCAAGATCTAGGGCGGCGGGGGGGCCAAGAGACCCAGTACTTC. Amino acids: CASSQDLGRRGGQETQYF.

The chain joins TRBV2 to TRBJ2-5; no clear D. CDR3 size: 13 residues. Germline loops: CDR1 SNHLY, CDR2 FYNNEI. With 1 base removed from V and 5 bases from J, the gap between germline ends came to 8 bases. The CDR3 nucleotides are TGTGCCAGCAGTGAAGAGCGTGGGGAGACCCAGTACTTC. It specifies CASSEERGETQYF.

This rearrangement joins TRBV9 to TRBJ2-5, with D unclear. This CDR3 is 11 amino acids long. Germline lookup yields CDR1 SGDLS and CDR2 YYNGEE. Trimming stripped 4 bases from V and 5 bases from J, with 6 bases between. The CDR3 reads CASSPGETQYF. In nucleotides, the CDR3 is TGTGCCAGCAGCCCCGGGGAGACCCAGTACTTC.

The chain combines TRBV9 with TRBJ2-3, with D unclear. The CDR3 contains 13 residues. CDR1 and CDR2 (germline): SGDLS, YYNGEE. Between the trimmed V and J ends, which lost 4 bases and 6 bases, there was a span of 12 bases. CDR3: CASSPHSYDTQYF. The CDR3 bases are TGTGCCAGCAGCCCCCACTCCTACGATACGCAGTATTTT.

This chain links TRBV4-2 with TRBJ2-7; a weak D match, TRBD1 (5 bases). The CDR3 runs to 15 residues. In germline, CDR1 is LGHNA, CDR2 YNFKEQ. V lost 1 base, J lost 3 bases, and 13 bases lay in between. This chain's CDR3 is CASSQGQGGGYEQYF. The CDR3 DNA follows: TGTGCCAGCAGCCAAGGGCAGGGTGGTGGCTACGAGCAGTACTTC.

Regarding this clone: The sample carries other DNA sequences with the same CDR3. The chain joins TRBV6-4 to TRBJ2-1; 8 bases fit TRBD2. This CDR3 has 15 residues. Germline V gives CDR1 MRHNA, CDR2 SNTAGT. V gave up 3 bases and J gave up 5 bases; unmatched junction bases: 6. CDR3 sequence reads: CASSDAAGGHNEQFF. CDR3 in DNA: TGTGCCAGCAGTGATGCGGCGGGGGGCCACAATGAGCAGTTCTTC.

This chain links TRBV29-1 with TRBJ1-2, with D maybe TRBD1 (6 bases). This CDR3 spans 13 amino acids. The V gene lost 7 bases and the J gene lost 5 bases, with 17 bases spanning the gap. Germline V gives CDR1 SQVTM, CDR2 ANQGSEA. The CDR3 spells CSALAAGEYGYTF. In nucleotides, the CDR3 is TGCAGCGCTCTGGCGGCAGGGGAGTATGGCTACACCTTC.

V and J are TRBV6-6 and TRBJ1-1; unclear D gene. CDR1 MNHNY and CDR2 SVGAGI come from the germline V gene (reference sequence). The CDR3 has 15 residues. V was trimmed by 5 bases and J by 4 bases, leaving 17 bases between them. The CDR3 nucleotides are TGTGCCAGCAGTCCCCTTTACCTACCGAGCACTGAAGCTTTCTTT. Protein: CASSPLYLPSTEAFF.

In its sample, this clone was seen a few times. The chain carries TRBV11-2 and TRBJ1-1; 7 bases match TRBD1. Germline CDR1 SGHAT, CDR2 FQNNGV. The V gene end was trimmed by 1 base and the J gene end by 4 bases; junction bases not matched to a gene: 6. There are 15 residues in the CDR3. The CDR3 loop is CASSLAGTDLTEAFF. DNA of the CDR3: TGTGCCAGCAGCTTAGCGGGGACAGATCTCACTGAAGCTTTCTTT.

The rearrangement joins TRBV7-9 to TRBJ2-5, with 10 positions matching TRBD1. The CDR3 is 14 residues long. The ends lost 5 bases at V and 4 bases at J; junction bases unmatched: 4. CDR1 is SEHNR, CDR2 FQNEAQ, per germline (reference sequence). The CDR3 sequence: CASSEGQGRETQYF. DNA for the CDR3: TGTGCCAGCAGCGAGGGACAGGGGCGAGAGACCCAGTACTTC. The variable domain in full, with the rest retrieved from reference TRBV7-9 and TRBJ2-5, is DTGVSQNPRHKITKRGQNVTFRCDPISEHNRLYWYRQTLGQGPEFLTYFQNEAQLEKSRLLSDRFSAERPKGSFSTLEIQRTEQGDSAMYLCASSEGQGRETQYFGPGTRLLVL.

The gene calls are TRBV5-4 and TRBJ2-2; 9 bases line up with TRBD1. The length of the CDR3 is 15 residues. CDR1 is SGHNT and CDR2 is YYREEE in the germline V gene (reference sequence). The J segment lost 5 bases and the V segment lost 4 bases, leaving 6 bases of the junction unmatched. The CDR3, as DNA: TGTGCCAGCAGCGATAGACAGGGGGGAACCGGGGAGCTGTTTTTT. This gives the protein CASSDRQGGTGELFF.

The chain couples TRBV9 to TRBJ2-1; possibly TRBD2 for D (6 bases). This CDR3 contains 16 residues. The germline V and J ends were trimmed by 2 bases and 3 bases, with 15 bases remaining between them. CDR1 and CDR2 from the germline V gene are SGDLS and YYNGEE. This chain's CDR3 is CASSVGGNSIYNEQFF. The CDR3 DNA follows: TGTGCCAGCAGCGTTGGAGGGAACAGTATCTACAATGAGCAGTTCTTC.

J is TRBJ2-1 and V is TRBV15, with TRBD1 matching over 10 bases. V gave up 2 bases and J gave up 5 bases; unmatched junction bases: 6. The CDR3 is 16 residues long. Germline V gives CDR1 LNHNV, CDR2 YYDKDF (reference sequence). CDR3 loop: CATSRFRDRGHNEQFF. DNA for the CDR3: TGTGCCACCAGCAGATTCCGGGACAGGGGCCACAATGAGCAGTTCTTC.

The CDR3 DNA is TGTGCCAGCAGCCCAAAGTCGACAGGTTTTCCCGGGGAGCTGTTTTTT. It codes for CASSPKSTGFPGELFF. This chain joins TRBV7-9 and TRBJ2-2; D might be TRBD1 (6 bases). CDR1 is SEHNR, CDR2 FQNEAQ, per germline (reference sequence). The CDR3 is made up of 16 amino acids. V was shortened by 5 bases and J by 6 bases, with 19 bases between the two germline ends.

The rearrangement uses TRBV6-6 and TRBJ1-2; D is perhaps TRBD1 (6 bases). Germline V CDR1 and CDR2: MNHNY, SVGAGI (reference sequence). V shed 5 bases and J shed 4 bases, with 17 bases lying between them. The CDR3 is 15 amino acids. This CDR3 reads CASSILGQPSYGYTF. The CDR3 DNA reads as TGTGCCAGCAGTATATTAGGACAGCCCTCCTATGGCTACACCTTC.

The chain carries TRBV27 and TRBJ2-1, with a weak D call TRBD1 (5 bases). The CDR3 covers 15 residues. Germline V lookup: CDR1 MNHEY, CDR2 SMNVEV (reference sequence). Trimming took 6 bases from V and 0 from J, leaving 12 bases between them. As DNA, the CDR3 is TGTGCCAGCAGAGGCAGACAGTACTCCTACAATGAGCAGTTCTTC. Encoded protein: CASRGRQYSYNEQFF.

The table lists this clone with a few counts. This rearrangement joins TRBV5-1 to TRBJ2-1; possibly TRBD1 for D (5 bases). The V end was cut by 4 bases, the J end by 5 bases, with 13 bases between. Germline lookup yields CDR1 SGHRS and CDR2 YFSETQ. This CDR3 comprises 14 residues. The CDR3 sequence is CASSPLDRNNEQFF. In DNA, the CDR3 is TGCGCCAGCAGCCCCTTAGACAGAAACAATGAGCAGTTCTTC.

The chain uses TRBV7-8 and TRBJ2-2; unclear D gene. V lost 2 bases and J lost 4, with 11 bases in between. The CDR3 is 15 residues long. CDR1 SGHVS and CDR2 FQNEAQ come from the germline V gene. In nucleotides, the CDR3 is TGTGCCAGCAGCTTAAGGCGACTCAGCACCGGGGAGCTGTTTTTT. As protein: CASSLRRLSTGELFF.

The rearrangement joins TRBV5-1 to TRBJ2-3; possibly TRBD2 for D (7 bases). V lost 0 bases to trimming and J lost 0 bases, with 14 bases between them. The CDR3 extends over 17 amino acids. Germline-derived CDR1 and CDR2 are SGHRS and YFSETQ. CDR3 loop: CASSLAGGGRSTDTQYF. The CDR3 DNA reads TGCGCCAGCAGCTTGGCCGGCGGGGGCCGTAGCACAGATACGCAGTATTTT.